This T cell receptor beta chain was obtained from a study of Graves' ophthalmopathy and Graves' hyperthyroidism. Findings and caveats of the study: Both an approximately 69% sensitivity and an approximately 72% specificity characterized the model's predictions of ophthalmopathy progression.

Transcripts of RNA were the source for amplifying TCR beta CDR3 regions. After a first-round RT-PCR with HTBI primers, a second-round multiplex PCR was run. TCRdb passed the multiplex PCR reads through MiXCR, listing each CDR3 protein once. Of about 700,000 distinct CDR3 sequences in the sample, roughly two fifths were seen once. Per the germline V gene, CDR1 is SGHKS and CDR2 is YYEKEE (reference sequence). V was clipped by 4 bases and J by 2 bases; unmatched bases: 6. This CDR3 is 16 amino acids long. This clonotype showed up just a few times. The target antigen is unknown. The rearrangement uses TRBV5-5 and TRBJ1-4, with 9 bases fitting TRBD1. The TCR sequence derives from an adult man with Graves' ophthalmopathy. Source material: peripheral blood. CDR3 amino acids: CASSRDRDVTNEKLFF. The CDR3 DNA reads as TGTGCCAGCAGCAGGGACAGGGACGTCACTAATGAAAAACTGTTTTTT. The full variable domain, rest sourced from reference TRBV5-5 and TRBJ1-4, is DAGVTQSPTHLIKTRGQQVTLRCSPISGHKSVSWYQQVLGQGPQFIFQYYEKEERGRGNFPDRFSARQFPNYSSELNVNALLLGDSALYLCASSRDRDVTNEKLFFGSGTQLSVL.